This T cell receptor (beta chain) stems from a study of T cells expressing NK-cell markers. Looking at the study overall: It was sorted CD3+CD56-NKG2C+, CD3+CD56+NKG2C- and CD3+CD56+NKG2C+ T cells that provided the TCR beta repertoires. Serological testing identified most of the eight sequenced donors as HCMV-seropositive and one as seronegative.

Comments on this clonotype: Antigen: not known.

This CDR3 has 15 residues. General study results and limits: Several donors' CD3+CD56-NKG2C+ cells were dominated by the same clonotypes.

cDNA encoding TCR beta was synthesized via 5'RACE template switching incorporating UMIs. Each CDR3 protein gets one entry in TCRdb, which reprocessed the 5' RACE reads and gives no DNA. The repertoire table contains roughly 450,000 distinct CDR3 sequences. Source material: blood T cells: a sorted CD56 or NKG2C T cell subset, CD4+ or CD8+ T cells, or bulk PBMC T cells (not recorded which). This TCR came from a woman aged 45-65 years in good health. The rearrangement uses TRBV12-3 or TRBV12-4 and TRBJ2-2; there is no DNA to check the TCRdb D call of TRBD1. The CDR3 region is CASNTRASLGGELFF.